The clone carrying this T cell receptor beta chain was detected ten times or more. This sample was taken from a study of neurological immune-mediated disorders. CDR3 length: 16 residues. CDR1 is MNHEY, CDR2 SMNVEV, per germline (reference sequence). Trimming left V 6 bases short and J 3 bases short, with 15 bases between. Each TCR transcript was tagged with a 10-nucleotide random UMI during 5'RACE. One entry per CDR3 protein results from TCRdb running MiXCR on the 5' RACE reads. In the table there are fewer than 85,000 distinct CDR3 sequences, less than 5.5% of which are singletons. The TCR originated in a woman in her twenties or thirties with multiple sclerosis. The gene calls are TRBV27 and TRBJ1-6; no clear D. Sequencing used PBMCs. The CDR3 loop is CASRPRVGLYNSPLHF. The CDR3 DNA reads TGTGCCAGCAGGCCCCGCGTAGGGCTCTATAATTCACCCCTCCACTTT.